These 18 T cell receptor beta chains were all obtained from the same sample, sequenced in a study of siplizumab effects on memory and regulatory T cells. Clones were sequenced by immunoSEQ multiplex PCR, and TCRdb holds only the in-frame ones, with some missing. The repertoire has roughly 100,000 clones, approximately 94% of them found once; the top ten carry approximately 0.3%. The specimen sequenced was CD4+ T cells sorted from blood. The receptors derive from a human donor in good health.

The rearrangement links TRBV6-7 to TRBJ1-3; 10 bases match TRBD1. TRBV6-7 is an open reading frame whose function is uncertain. Trimming cost V 2 bases and J 5 bases; bases outside gene matches: 3. This CDR3 region has 15 residues. CDR3 DNA sequence: TGTGCCAGCAGTTACCCCGACAGGGGGCGAAACACCATATATTTT. Residues: CASSYPDRGRNTIYF.

This chain connects TRBV7-2 to TRBJ2-7, with TRBD2 matching over 7 bases. Germline CDR1 and CDR2: SGHTA and FQGNSA. The CDR3 loop spans 15 amino acids. With 1 base clipped from V and 2 bases from J, the junction kept 5 bases outside the gene matches. The CDR3 is CASSLDLGGTYEQYF. CDR3 coding DNA: TGTGCCAGCAGCTTAGATCTGGGGGGGACCTACGAGCAGTACTTC.

J is TRBJ2-6 and V is TRBV28; TRBD2 aligns across 7 bases. Germline-derived CDR1 and CDR2 are MDHEN and SYDVKM. The CDR3 is 12 amino acids. After removal of 2 bases from V and 17 bases from J, the junction contained 6 bases not matched to a gene. The CDR3 region is CASSLLRGDVTF. CDR3 coding DNA: TGTGCCAGCAGTTTACTCCGGGGGGATGTGACTTTC.

This chain connects TRBV19 to TRBJ1-4; D is unclear. Trimming pared 5 bases from V and 7 bases from J, leaving 14 bases between. This CDR3 contains 14 residues. Germline loops: CDR1 LNHDA, CDR2 SQIVND (reference sequence). The CDR3 sequence: CASSDTRGLEKLFF. The CDR3 nucleotides read TGTGCCAGTAGTGATACCCGGGGTCTTGAAAAACTGTTTTTT. The full variable domain, in which reference TRBV19 and TRBJ1-4 provide the parts outside the CDR3, is DGGITQSPKYLFRKEGQNVTLSCEQNLNHDAMYWYRQDPGQGLRLIYYSQIVNDFQKGDIAEGYSVSREKKESFPLTVTSAQKNPTAFYLCASSDTRGLEKLFFGSGTQLSVL.

J is TRBJ2-7 and V is TRBV6-1; TRBD1 aligns across 12 bases. From germline, CDR1 is MNHNS and CDR2 SASEGT. This CDR3 region has 18 residues. The junction had 10 bases not matched to a gene; V was cut back by 4 bases and J by 0 bases. The CDR3 spells CASSGRGQGAPTSYEQYF. CDR3 DNA: TGTGCCAGCAGTGGAAGGGGACAGGGGGCTCCGACCTCCTACGAGCAGTACTTC.

The chain is built from TRBV11-3 and TRBJ2-7, with D tentatively TRBD2 (6 bases). CDR3 length: 13 amino acids. V was pared by 0 bases and J by 6 bases, with 9 bases between. CDR1 SGHNT and CDR2 YENEEA come from the germline V gene. CDR3 sequence reads: CASSLDAGSEQYF. CDR3 nucleotide sequence: TGTGCCAGCAGCTTAGACGCGGGATCCGAGCAGTACTTC.

The rearrangement joins TRBV19 to TRBJ1-2; D is uncertain. Trimming shortened V by 7 bases and J by 4 bases, and 16 bases separated the two germline ends. CDR3 length equals 14 residues. Germline V gene sequence: CDR1 LNHDA, CDR2 SQIVND (reference sequence). The CDR3: CASIDAGLSYGYTF. The CDR3 coding sequence is TGTGCCAGTATCGACGCAGGACTTAGCTATGGCTACACCTTC.

V and J are TRBV5-1 and TRBJ1-1; 8 nucleotides line up with TRBD1. The CDR3 consists of 13 residues. Germline values: CDR1 SGHRS, CDR2 YFSETQ. Trimming removed 6 bases from V and 4 bases from J; junction bases left unmatched: 5. CDR3 region: CASNVQGGTEAFF. CDR3 DNA sequence: TGCGCCAGCAACGTACAGGGGGGCACTGAAGCTTTCTTT.

J is TRBJ1-2 and V is TRBV11-2, with a possible D match to TRBD1 (5 bases). Trimming took off 7 bases at V and 2 bases at J, with 14 bases between the two ends. Germline values: CDR1 SGHAT, CDR2 FQNNGV. The CDR3 totals 14 residues. CDR3 nucleotide sequence: TGTGCCAGCACCCACTGGCGGGGCAACTATGGCTACACCTTC. Protein product: CASTHWRGNYGYTF.

This chain joins TRBV7-2 and TRBJ2-3; 8 bases line up with TRBD2. The CDR3 length is 18 residues. V was clipped by 4 bases and J by 2 bases; unmatched bases: 14. Germline V CDR1 and CDR2: SGHTA, FQGNSA. The CDR3 protein is CASSSNPPSGPSTDTQYF. For the CDR3, the DNA is TGTGCCAGCAGCTCCAACCCTCCTAGCGGGCCCTCCACAGATACGCAGTATTTT.

The chain combines TRBV19 with TRBJ1-2, with a weak D call TRBD1 (5 bases). Germline lookup yields CDR1 LNHDA and CDR2 SQIVND (reference sequence). CDR3 length equals 13 residues. The V gene lost 5 bases and the J gene lost 10 bases, with 17 bases spanning the gap. The CDR3 sequence is CASSLPFRDSYTF. CDR3 sequence (DNA): TGTGCCAGTAGTCTTCCCTTCCGGGACTCCTACACCTTC.

The rearrangement links TRBV19 to TRBJ2-3, with 8 positions matching TRBD2. The CDR3 sequence is 15 residues long. The J segment lost 2 bases and the V segment lost 7 bases, leaving 8 bases of the junction unmatched. In germline, CDR1 is LNHDA, CDR2 SQIVND (reference sequence). Written as DNA, the CDR3 is TGTGCCAGTACTAACGACGGGAGGGCCACAGATACGCAGTATTTT. Translating gives CASTNDGRATDTQYF.

The rearrangement joins TRBV6-5 to TRBJ2-7; D not certain. This CDR3 comprises 12 residues. The V gene's germline CDR1 is MNHEY and CDR2 SVGAGI. With 4 bases removed from V and 8 bases from J, the gap between germline ends came to 12 bases. In DNA, the CDR3 is TGTGCCAGCAGTTCACGCCCGGACCAGCAGTACTTC. Translating gives CASSSRPDQQYF.

The V and J genes are TRBV25-1 and TRBJ1-1; D remains unclear. Trimming pared 5 bases from V and 4 bases from J, leaving 8 bases between. This CDR3 spans 12 amino acids. CDR1 is MGHDK and CDR2 is SYGVNS in the germline V gene. CDR3 sequence (DNA): TGTGCCAGCAGTCGGGGAAGCACTGAAGCTTTCTTT. Protein sequence: CASSRGSTEAFF.

J is TRBJ1-4 and V is TRBV6-1; 11 bases match TRBD1. Germline lookup yields CDR1 MNHNS and CDR2 SASEGT. The ends lost 7 bases at V and 15 bases at J; junction bases unmatched: 7. The CDR3 has 12 residues. The CDR3, as DNA: TGTGCCAGCACCCTGGACAGGGGGCGGGTGTTTTTT. Protein product: CASTLDRGRVFF.

V usage is TRBV7-9 and J usage is TRBJ1-6; D gene ambiguous. From germline, CDR1 is SEHNR and CDR2 FQNEAQ (reference sequence). The CDR3 covers 15 residues. V shed 5 bases and J shed 14 bases, with 22 bases lying between them. Written as DNA, the CDR3 is TGTGCCAGCAGCCTTACGACGGGCCCCGCCGGAGCCCTCCACTTT. Encoded protein: CASSLTTGPAGALHF.

The genes are TRBV18 and TRBJ1-5, with D possibly being TRBD1 (6 bases). Trimming took 4 bases from V and 7 from J, leaving 14 bases between them. Germline V lookup: CDR1 KGHSH, CDR2 LQKENI. This CDR3 contains 14 residues. The CDR3 region is CASSRDIVGQPQHF. CDR3 DNA: TGTGCCAGCTCACGGGACATAGTCGGACAGCCCCAGCATTTT.

The J gene is TRBJ1-2, the V gene TRBV7-9; D ambiguous. Per germline, CDR1 SEHNR and CDR2 FQNEAQ (reference sequence). Trimming cost V 5 bases and J 10 bases, with 23 bases left between them. The CDR3 consists of 15 residues. The CDR3 here is CASSPKASLTMDYTF. The CDR3 region has the DNA TGTGCCAGCAGCCCAAAGGCCTCCTTAACTATGGACTACACCTTC.